The 19 T cell receptor beta chains below were found in one sample sequenced in a study of beta chain features in type 1 diabetes. Every isolated RNA sample was fully reverse transcribed, so sequencing captured expressed TCRB transcripts. The repertoire was sequenced with immunoSEQ multiplex PCR; TCRdb's copy has only in-frame clones and lacks some. The sample contains around 130,000 clones, about a sixth of which appear only once. Study-wide results and caveats: Moderate yet significant TCRB CDR3 shortening was seen in Type 1 diabetes patients in all four CD4+ subsets.

Their target antigens are unknown. The sequenced material came from central memory CD4+ T cells from blood. The receptors were gathered from a man aged 25 to 40 with type 1 diabetes.

This clone was observed many times. V usage is TRBV7-2 and J usage is TRBJ2-1, with 8 bases lining up with TRBD2. The CDR3 consists of 16 residues. The V gene end was trimmed by 5 bases and the J gene end by 7 bases; junction bases not matched to a gene: 13. Germline lookup yields CDR1 SGHTA and CDR2 FQGNSA. CDR3 DNA sequence: TGTGCCAGCAGCCCTAGTGCCCCGGGGACTAGAAATGAGCAGTTCTTC. Translated, it gives CASSPSAPGTRNEQFF.

This clone has more than one count but fewer than ten. This chain joins TRBV6-5 and TRBJ2-3, with 7 positions matching TRBD2. V was clipped by 6 bases and J by 2 bases; unmatched bases: 8. The CDR3 runs to 15 residues. Germline loops: CDR1 MNHEY, CDR2 SVGAGI. The CDR3 here is CASRSLAPDTDTQYF. The DNA for the CDR3 is TGTGCCAGCAGGTCACTAGCGCCAGACACAGATACGCAGTATTTT.

This clone was seen a handful of times. The chain joins TRBV29-1 to TRBJ2-1; TRBD2 matches 14 bases. This CDR3 has 13 amino acids. V trimming: 6 bases; J trimming: 6 bases; junction bases outside the gene matches: 1. The germline V gene encodes CDR1 SQVTM and CDR2 ANQGSEA. The CDR3 bases are TGCAGCGTAGGACTAGCGGGGGGCAATGAGCAGTTCTTC. Its translation: CSVGLAGGNEQFF.

The chain is built from TRBV7-2 and TRBJ2-7; D remains unclear. The length of the CDR3 is 14 residues. With 5 bases removed from V and 2 bases from J, the gap between germline ends came to 13 bases. CDR1 and CDR2 (germline): SGHTA, FQGNSA. The chain's CDR3 is CASSPAGLTYEQYF. The CDR3 DNA reads as TGTGCCAGCAGCCCCGCCGGCCTTACCTACGAGCAGTACTTC.

This clone was detected a few times. V gene TRBV10-3 combines with J gene TRBJ2-1; D tentatively fits TRBD1 or TRBD2 (5 bases each). Germline CDR1 ENHRY, CDR2 SYGVKD. V was pared by 6 bases and J by 8 bases, with 20 bases between. CDR3 length: 15 residues. The CDR3 region has the DNA TGTGCCATCAGCCCCACGGGGCCCCTTAACCATGAGCAGTTCTTC. Its translation is CAISPTGPLNHEQFF.

The rearrangement uses TRBV7-2 and TRBJ2-7; D gene unclear. Trimming removed 5 bases at V and 5 bases at J, with 19 bases between. Germline V lookup: CDR1 SGHTA, CDR2 FQGNSA. The CDR3 extends over 15 amino acids. In nucleotides, the CDR3 is TGTGCCAGCAGCCAATCTGGCCAGGTTATCCACGAGCAGTACTTC. It translates to CASSQSGQVIHEQYF.

The rearrangement uses TRBV19 and TRBJ2-3; TRBD1 matches 8 bases. J was trimmed by 1 base and V by 7 bases; bases with no gene match: 1. This CDR3 has 13 amino acids. Germline CDR1 LNHDA, CDR2 SQIVND (reference sequence). The CDR3: CASKGQGTDTQYF. Here the CDR3 DNA reads TGTGCCAGTAAGGGACAGGGCACAGATACGCAGTATTTT.

The chain carries TRBV7-2 and TRBJ2-3, with D perhaps matching TRBD1 (5 bases). This CDR3 has 15 amino acids. Germline assignment: CDR1 SGHTA and CDR2 FQGNSA. Trimming pared 0 bases from V and 5 bases from J, leaving 12 bases between. DNA of the CDR3: TGTGCCAGCAGCTTAGCAGGTCCCCAGGGAGATACGCAGTATTTT. It is translated as CASSLAGPQGDTQYF.

The rearrangement links TRBV7-2 to TRBJ2-1, with D possibly matching TRBD2 (5 bases). CDR3 size: 14 residues. V was cut by 1 base and J by 8 bases, with 12 bases left in between. Looked up from germline, CDR1 is SGHTA and CDR2 is FQGNSA. The CDR3 DNA is TGTGCCAGCAGCTTAGTCCGGACTGTGGATGAGCAGTTCTTC. Protein sequence: CASSLVRTVDEQFF. Filled out from reference TRBV7-2 and TRBJ2-1, the complete variable domain reads GAGVSQSPSNKVTEKGKDVELRCDPISGHTALYWYRQSLGQGLEFLIYFQGNSAPDKSGLPSDRFSAERTGGSVSTLTIQRTQQEDSAVYLCASSLVRTVDEQFFGPGTRLTVL.

The rearrangement joins TRBV9 to TRBJ1-2; 10 bases fit TRBD1. The CDR3 spans 18 residues. Germline V gene sequence: CDR1 SGDLS, CDR2 YYNGEE. The ends lost 0 bases at V and 4 bases at J; junction bases unmatched: 12. The CDR3 nucleotides read TGTGCCAGCAGCGTAGCTGCCGGGACAGGGGAACTTATCTATGGCTACACCTTC. As protein: CASSVAAGTGELIYGYTF.

This clone was detected ten times or more. V is TRBV4-1 and J is TRBJ2-5, with 10 bases lining up with TRBD2. The CDR3 loop spans 15 amino acids. V trimming: 1 base; J trimming: 7 bases; junction bases outside the gene matches: 6. Germline lookup yields CDR1 MGHRA and CDR2 YSYEKL. As DNA, the CDR3 is TGCGCCAGCAGCCAAGCGGGACTAGCGCCTGGGACCCAGTACTTC. Translated: CASSQAGLAPGTQYF.

The chain is built from TRBV14 and TRBJ1-4; possible D gene TRBD1, 5 bases. This CDR3 is built from 17 residues. Germline loops: CDR1 SGHDN, CDR2 FVKESK. V was trimmed by 0 bases and J by 10 bases, leaving 21 bases between them. CDR3 region: CASSQDSVAGRQGKLFF. The CDR3 DNA is TGTGCCAGCAGCCAAGATTCCGTGGCAGGGCGCCAGGGAAAACTGTTTTTT.

V gene TRBV4-2 combines with J gene TRBJ2-3; weak D call: TRBD2 (5 bases). V was clipped by 0 bases and J by 4 bases, with 11 bases between them. Per germline, CDR1 LGHNA and CDR2 YNFKEQ. CDR3 length equals 15 residues. The CDR3: CASSQEERNADTQYF. The CDR3 DNA reads TGTGCCAGCAGCCAAGAGGAGCGGAACGCAGATACGCAGTATTTT.

This chain uses TRBV7-9 with TRBJ1-6; D not resolved. Germline V lookup: CDR1 SEHNR, CDR2 FQNEAQ (reference sequence). V was clipped by 5 bases and J by 5 bases, with 16 bases between them. The CDR3 spans 16 residues. The DNA of the CDR3 is TGTGCCAGCAGCCCGGGCAGGAGAACTAATAATTCACCCCTCCACTTT. Its translation is CASSPGRRTNNSPLHF.

The V gene is TRBV7-2, the J gene TRBJ2-4; D remains ambiguous. This CDR3 comprises 13 residues. Germline V gene data show CDR1 as SGHTA and CDR2 as FQGNSA. Trimming removed 4 bases at V and 9 bases at J, with 13 bases between. The CDR3 region has the DNA TGTGCCAGCAGCTCTTCCACGGTGGCCATTCAGTACTTC. It translates to CASSSSTVAIQYF.

This clone has only a few counts. V and J are TRBV7-9 and TRBJ1-1, with TRBD1 matching 8 bases. This CDR3 has 15 amino acids. Germline CDR1 reads SEHNR; CDR2 reads FQNEAQ (reference sequence). The V and J ends lost 8 bases and 5 bases, in that order; junction bases with no gene match: 13. The DNA for the CDR3 is TGTGCCAGCCAGCACCTCTCCGACAGGGGAACTGAAGCTTTCTTT. It encodes CASQHLSDRGTEAFF.

This sequence joins TRBV10-2 and TRBJ2-7; 9 positions agree with TRBD1. The CDR3 sequence is 15 residues long. In germline, CDR1 is WSHSY, CDR2 SAAADI. Unmatched junction bases numbered 6, after V lost 4 bases and J lost 2 bases. CDR3 in amino acids: CASSVGQGITYEQYF. In nucleotides, the CDR3 is TGCGCCAGCAGTGTTGGACAGGGGATTACCTACGAGCAGTACTTC.

This clone was picked up a small number of times. The chain combines TRBV7-9 with TRBJ1-4; the match to TRBD1 covers 9 bases. The CDR3 spans 15 residues. J was trimmed by 6 bases and V by 5 bases; bases with no gene match: 7. The V gene's germline CDR1 is SEHNR and CDR2 FQNEAQ (reference sequence). CDR3 sequence reads: CASSPITGGDEKLFF. CDR3 DNA: TGTGCCAGCAGCCCGATCACAGGGGGCGATGAAAAACTGTTTTTT. Variable domain in full (rest from reference TRBV7-9 and TRBJ1-4): DTGVSQNPRHKITKRGQNVTFRCDPISEHNRLYWYRQTLGQGPEFLTYFQNEAQLEKSRLLSDRFSAERPKGSFSTLEIQRTEQGDSAMYLCASSPITGGDEKLFFGSGTQLSVL.

This chain uses TRBV7-9 with TRBJ2-3, with 8 bases fitting TRBD1. Losses at the gene ends were 4 bases for V and 1 base for J; bases not matched to a gene: 1. The CDR3 sequence is 14 residues long. Germline loops: CDR1 SEHNR, CDR2 FQNEAQ (reference sequence). The CDR3 here is CASSSDRGTDTQYF. Written as DNA, the CDR3 is TGTGCCAGCAGCTCGGACAGGGGCACAGATACGCAGTATTTT.